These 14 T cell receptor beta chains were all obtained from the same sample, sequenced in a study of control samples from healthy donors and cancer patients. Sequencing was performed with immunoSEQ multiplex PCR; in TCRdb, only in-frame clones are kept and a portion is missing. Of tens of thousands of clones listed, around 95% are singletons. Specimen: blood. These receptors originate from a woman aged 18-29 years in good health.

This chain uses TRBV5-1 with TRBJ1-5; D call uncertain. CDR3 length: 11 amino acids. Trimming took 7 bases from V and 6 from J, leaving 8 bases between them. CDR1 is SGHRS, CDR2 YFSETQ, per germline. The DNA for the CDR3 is TGCGCCAGCGGAGGATCTCAGCCCCAGCATTTT. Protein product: CASGGSQPQHF.

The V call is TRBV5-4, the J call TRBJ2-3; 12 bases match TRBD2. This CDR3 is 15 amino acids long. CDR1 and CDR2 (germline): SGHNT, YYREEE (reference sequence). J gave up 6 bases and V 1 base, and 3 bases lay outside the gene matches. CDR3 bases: TGTGCCAGCAGCTTGCTAGCGGGGGGGCCCGATACGCAGTATTTT. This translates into CASSLLAGGPDTQYF.

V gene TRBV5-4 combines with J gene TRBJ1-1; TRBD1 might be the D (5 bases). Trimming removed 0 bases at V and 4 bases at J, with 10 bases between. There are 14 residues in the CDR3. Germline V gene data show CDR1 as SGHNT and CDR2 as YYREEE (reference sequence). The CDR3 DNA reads TGTGCCAGCAGCTTGGCAGGGAAAGGCACTGAAGCTTTCTTT. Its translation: CASSLAGKGTEAFF. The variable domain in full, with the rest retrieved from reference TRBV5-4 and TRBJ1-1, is ETGVTQSPTHLIKTRGQQVTLRCSSQSGHNTVSWYQQALGQGPQFIFQYYREEENGRGNFPPRFSGLQFPNYSSELNVNALELDDSALYLCASSLAGKGTEAFFGQGTRLTVV.

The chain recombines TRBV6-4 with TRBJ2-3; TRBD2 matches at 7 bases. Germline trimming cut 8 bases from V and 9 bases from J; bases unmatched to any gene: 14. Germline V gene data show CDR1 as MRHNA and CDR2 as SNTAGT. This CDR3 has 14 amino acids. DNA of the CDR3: TGTGCCAGCGGGGCGGGGGACGGGTCCGGGACGCAGTATTTT. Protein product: CASGAGDGSGTQYF.

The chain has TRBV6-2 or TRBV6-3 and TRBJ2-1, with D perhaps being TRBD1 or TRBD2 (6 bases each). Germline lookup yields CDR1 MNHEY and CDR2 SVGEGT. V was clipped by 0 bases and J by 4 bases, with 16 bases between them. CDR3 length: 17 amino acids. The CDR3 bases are TGTGCCAGCAGTTACTCTACTGGGGGGCGGTATTACAATGAGCAGTTCTTC. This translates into CASSYSTGGRYYNEQFF.

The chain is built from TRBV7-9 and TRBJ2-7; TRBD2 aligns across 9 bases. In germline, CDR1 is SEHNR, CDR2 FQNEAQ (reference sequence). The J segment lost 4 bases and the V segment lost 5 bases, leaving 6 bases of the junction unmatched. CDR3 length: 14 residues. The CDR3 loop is CASSPRAGGYEQYF. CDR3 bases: TGTGCCAGCAGCCCTCGCGCGGGGGGGTACGAGCAGTACTTC.

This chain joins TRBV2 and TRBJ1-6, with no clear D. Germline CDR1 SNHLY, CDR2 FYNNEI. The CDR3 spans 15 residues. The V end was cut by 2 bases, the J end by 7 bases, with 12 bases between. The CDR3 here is CASSERELTNSPLHF. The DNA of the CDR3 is TGTGCCAGCAGTGAAAGGGAACTAACAAATTCACCCCTCCACTTT.

CDR3 in DNA: TGTGCCAGCAGCTTCCCGGGGGGCACCGGGGAGCTGTTTTTT. It yields the protein CASSFPGGTGELFF. The V call is TRBV7-2, the J call TRBJ2-2; the match to TRBD2 covers 7 bases. V lost 3 bases, J lost 4 bases, and 2 bases stayed unmatched. Germline assignment: CDR1 SGHTA and CDR2 FQGNSA. The CDR3 contains 14 residues.

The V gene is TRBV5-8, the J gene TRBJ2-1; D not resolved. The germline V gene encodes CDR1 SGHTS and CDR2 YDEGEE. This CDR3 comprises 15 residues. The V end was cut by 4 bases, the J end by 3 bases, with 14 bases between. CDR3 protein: CASSLPSGFYNEQFF. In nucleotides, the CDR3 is TGTGCCAGCAGCCTTCCTAGTGGGTTCTACAATGAGCAGTTCTTC.

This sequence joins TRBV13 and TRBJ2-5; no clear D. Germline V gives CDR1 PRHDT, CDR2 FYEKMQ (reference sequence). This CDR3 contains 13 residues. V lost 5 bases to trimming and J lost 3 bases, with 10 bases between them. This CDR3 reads CASSGDRKETQYF. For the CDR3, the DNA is TGTGCCAGCAGCGGGGATAGGAAAGAGACCCAGTACTTC.

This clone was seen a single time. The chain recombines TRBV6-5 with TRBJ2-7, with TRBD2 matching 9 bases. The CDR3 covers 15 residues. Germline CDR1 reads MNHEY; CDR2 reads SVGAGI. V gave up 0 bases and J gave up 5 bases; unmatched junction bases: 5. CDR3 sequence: CASSYSRRGGHEQYF. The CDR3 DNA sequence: TGTGCCAGCAGTTACTCAAGGCGGGGGGGCCACGAGCAGTACTTC.

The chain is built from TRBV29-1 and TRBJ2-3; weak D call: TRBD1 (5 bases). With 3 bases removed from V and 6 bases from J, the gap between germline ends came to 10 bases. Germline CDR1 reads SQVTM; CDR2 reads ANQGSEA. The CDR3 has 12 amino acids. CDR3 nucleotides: TGCAGCGTTGAGCAGGGTCCGGATACGCAGTATTTT. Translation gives CSVEQGPDTQYF.

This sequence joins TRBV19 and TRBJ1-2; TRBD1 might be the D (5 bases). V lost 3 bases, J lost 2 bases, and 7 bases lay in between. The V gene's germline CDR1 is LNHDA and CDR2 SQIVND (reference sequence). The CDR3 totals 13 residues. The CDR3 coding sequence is TGTGCCAGTAGTATGGAGGGGAACTATGGCTACACCTTC. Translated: CASSMEGNYGYTF.

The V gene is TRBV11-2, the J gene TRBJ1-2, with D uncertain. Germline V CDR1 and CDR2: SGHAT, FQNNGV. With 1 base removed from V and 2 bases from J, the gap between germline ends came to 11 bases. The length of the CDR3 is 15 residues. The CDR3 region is CASSLVSTGNYGYTF. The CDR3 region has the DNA TGTGCCAGCAGCTTAGTATCCACGGGGAACTATGGCTACACCTTC.